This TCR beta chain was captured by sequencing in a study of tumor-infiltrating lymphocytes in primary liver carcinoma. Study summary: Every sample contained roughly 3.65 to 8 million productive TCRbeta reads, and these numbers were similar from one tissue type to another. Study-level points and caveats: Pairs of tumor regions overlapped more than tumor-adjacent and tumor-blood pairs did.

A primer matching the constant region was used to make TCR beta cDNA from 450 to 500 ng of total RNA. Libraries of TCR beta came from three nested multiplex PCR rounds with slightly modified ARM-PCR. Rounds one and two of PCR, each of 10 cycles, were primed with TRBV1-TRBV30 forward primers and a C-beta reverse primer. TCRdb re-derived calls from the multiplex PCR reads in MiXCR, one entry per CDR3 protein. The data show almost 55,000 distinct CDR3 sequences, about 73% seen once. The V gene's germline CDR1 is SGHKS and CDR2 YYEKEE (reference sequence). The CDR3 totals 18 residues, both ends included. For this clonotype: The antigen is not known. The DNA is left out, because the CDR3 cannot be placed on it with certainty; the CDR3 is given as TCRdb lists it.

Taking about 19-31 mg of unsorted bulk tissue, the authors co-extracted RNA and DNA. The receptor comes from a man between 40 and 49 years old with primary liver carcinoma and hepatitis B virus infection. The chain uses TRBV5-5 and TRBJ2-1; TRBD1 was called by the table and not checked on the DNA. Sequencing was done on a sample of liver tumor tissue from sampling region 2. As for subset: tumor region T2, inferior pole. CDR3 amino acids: CASSINPFGTGAYNELFF.